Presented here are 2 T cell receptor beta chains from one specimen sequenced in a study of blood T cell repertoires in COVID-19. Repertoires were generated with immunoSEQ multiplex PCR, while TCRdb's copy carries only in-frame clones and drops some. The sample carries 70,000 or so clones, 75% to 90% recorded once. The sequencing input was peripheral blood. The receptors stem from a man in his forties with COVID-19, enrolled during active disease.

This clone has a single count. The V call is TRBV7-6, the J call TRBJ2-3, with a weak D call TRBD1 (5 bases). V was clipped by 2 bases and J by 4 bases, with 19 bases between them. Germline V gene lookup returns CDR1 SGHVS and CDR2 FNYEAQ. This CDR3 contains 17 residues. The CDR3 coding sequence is TGTGCCAGCAGCTTACCCCGTCAAGAAGGGGCGCCAGATACGCAGTATTTT. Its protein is CASSLPRQEGAPDTQYF.

The CDR3 spells CASSYSGGANEQYF. The CDR3 nucleotides are TGTGCCAGCAGTTATAGCGGGGGGGCCAACGAGCAGTACTTC. V gene TRBV28 combines with J gene TRBJ2-7, with 11 bases identical to TRBD2. This CDR3 contains 14 residues. Germline CDR1 MDHEN, CDR2 SYDVKM. Trimming at V came to 4 bases and at J to 5 bases, leaving 4 bases not matched to a gene.